One and the same sample provided the 19 T cell receptor beta chains below, sequenced in a study of blood T cell repertoires in COVID-19. Assay used: immunoSEQ multiplex PCR; TCRdb lists only in-frame clones, some missing. The profile shows 130,000 or so clones, roughly 91% of them singletons. The sample was peripheral blood. The source is a man aged 55-75 years with COVID-19, enrolled during active disease.

The V gene is TRBV4-3, the J gene TRBJ2-7; 7 bases map to TRBD1. The CDR3 spans 14 residues. The germline gives CDR1 LGHNA, CDR2 YSLEER. V lost 4 bases and J lost 1; bases outside the gene matches: 4. CDR3 sequence: CASSPGTASYEQYF. The CDR3 DNA follows: TGCGCCAGCAGCCCCGGGACAGCTTCCTACGAGCAGTACTTC.

This clone was seen a few times. The V and J genes are TRBV30 and TRBJ2-5, with 8 bases aligning to TRBD2. CDR3 length: 16 residues. Germline loops: CDR1 GTSNPN, CDR2 SVGIG (reference sequence). J gave up 0 bases and V 4 bases, and 10 bases lay outside the gene matches. This CDR3 reads CAWTPGGAMYQETQYF. The CDR3 region has the DNA TGTGCCTGGACCCCCGGGGGGGCTATGTACCAAGAGACCCAGTACTTC.

The chain is built from TRBV6-1 and TRBJ2-1, with TRBD2 matching 14 bases. V was pared by 0 bases and J by 8 bases, with 3 bases of the junction left unmatched. The CDR3 contains 16 residues. Per the germline V gene, CDR1 is MNHNS and CDR2 is SASEGT. CDR3 amino acids: CASSEATSGGAYEQFF. The CDR3 DNA sequence: TGTGCCAGCAGTGAAGCGACTAGCGGGGGGGCTTATGAGCAGTTCTTC.

V and J are TRBV30 and TRBJ2-7, with a possible D match to TRBD2 (7 bases). Trimming took off 5 bases at V and 7 bases at J, with 18 bases between the two ends. Germline CDR1 and CDR2: GTSNPN and SVGIG (reference sequence). This CDR3 is 13 amino acids long. CDR3 nucleotides: TGTGCCTGGGATCGGGGGGCAGGGGATGAGCAGTACTTC. Protein product: CAWDRGAGDEQYF.

The chain is built from TRBV11-3 and TRBJ2-1; no clear D. Germline loops: CDR1 SGHNT, CDR2 YENEEA. V was trimmed by 4 bases and J by 7 bases, leaving 17 bases between them. The CDR3 covers 15 residues. CDR3 residues: CASSSEGWADNEQFF. The CDR3 nucleotides are TGTGCCAGCAGCTCGGAAGGTTGGGCTGATAATGAGCAGTTCTTC.

This chain joins TRBV28 and TRBJ1-6, with 9 bases matching TRBD1. The CDR3 is 15 residues long. Per germline, CDR1 MDHEN and CDR2 SYDVKM. J was trimmed by 7 bases and V by 6 bases; bases with no gene match: 7. The CDR3 region has the DNA TGTGCCAGCAGGCGGGGGACAGGGACGAATTCACCCCTCCACTTT. It yields the protein CASRRGTGTNSPLHF.

J is TRBJ2-3 and V is TRBV9; possibly TRBD2 for D (6 bases). V was clipped by 6 bases and J by 6 bases, with 11 bases between them. Germline V CDR1 and CDR2: SGDLS, YYNGEE. There are 12 residues in the CDR3. Here the CDR3 DNA reads TGTGCCAGCACCCACGGAGGGGATACGCAGTATTTT. As protein: CASTHGGDTQYF. Complete variable domain (other parts from reference TRBV9 and TRBJ2-3): DSGVTQTPKHLITATGQRVTLRCSPRSGDLSVYWYQQSLDQGLQFLIQYYNGEERAKGNILERFSAQQFPDLHSELNLSSLELGDSALYFCASTHGGDTQYFGPGTRLTVL.

The CDR3 loop is CAWSVGTGDTGELFF. In nucleotides, the CDR3 is TGTGCCTGGAGTGTTGGGACAGGGGACACCGGGGAGCTGTTTTTT. V is TRBV30 and J is TRBJ2-2; 10 bases match TRBD1. This CDR3 has 15 residues. Germline V gene sequence: CDR1 GTSNPN, CDR2 SVGIG (reference sequence). V was pared by 0 bases and J by 3 bases, with 1 base of the junction left unmatched.

The DNA for the CDR3 is TGCGCCAGCAGTCGGGAACTTCAGGTTTTCGGTGAAGCTTTCTTT. It encodes CASSRELQVFGEAFF. J is TRBJ1-1 and V is TRBV5-1; no definite D call. Deletions cut 5 bases from V and 7 bases from J, with 21 bases between. The CDR3 runs 15 residues. CDR1 SGHRS and CDR2 YFSETQ come from the germline V gene.

The V call is TRBV11-3, the J call TRBJ2-1; D might be TRBD1 (7 bases). Trimming took off 0 bases at V and 4 bases at J, with 10 bases between the two ends. CDR1 and CDR2 (germline): SGHNT, YENEEA. The CDR3 is 15 amino acids. The CDR3: CASSLDRGRYNEQFF. The CDR3 bases are TGTGCCAGCAGCTTAGACAGGGGGAGGTACAATGAGCAGTTCTTC.

V and J are TRBV19 and TRBJ2-7; no definite D call. The CDR3 loop spans 12 amino acids. From germline, CDR1 is LNHDA and CDR2 SQIVND (reference sequence). Trimming cost V 3 bases and J 4 bases, with 7 bases left between them. This CDR3 is CASSITSYEQYF. The CDR3 bases are TGTGCCAGTAGTATTACGAGTTACGAGCAGTACTTC. The whole variable domain, remainder taken from reference TRBV19 and TRBJ2-7, is DGGITQSPKYLFRKEGQNVTLSCEQNLNHDAMYWYRQDPGQGLRLIYYSQIVNDFQKGDIAEGYSVSREKKESFPLTVTSAQKNPTAFYLCASSITSYEQYFGPGTRLTVT.

In this sample, this clone turned up once. CDR3 residues: CASSPGTGLMNTEAFF. DNA for the CDR3: TGCGCCAGCAGCCCAGGGACAGGCCTAATGAACACTGAAGCTTTCTTT. V usage is TRBV4-1 and J usage is TRBJ1-1, with TRBD1 matching over 8 bases. The J segment lost 0 bases and the V segment lost 4 bases, leaving 7 bases of the junction unmatched. The CDR3 contains 16 residues. Germline CDR1 and CDR2: MGHRA and YSYEKL.

The rearrangement links TRBV18 to TRBJ2-7; 8 bases align to TRBD1. This CDR3 region has 12 residues. Germline CDR1 and CDR2: KGHSH and LQKENI. V dropped 3 bases and J dropped 5; count of bases not matched to a gene: 0. Written as DNA, the CDR3 is TGTGCCAGCTCACCGACAGGGGACGAGCAGTACTTC. Translating gives CASSPTGDEQYF.

The chain is built from TRBV5-1 and TRBJ2-5; TRBD2 matches at 7 bases. The CDR3 runs to 16 residues. With V trimmed by 3 bases and J by 4 bases, 12 bases remained unmatched. CDR1 SGHRS and CDR2 YFSETQ come from the germline V gene. The CDR3 loop is CASSSGAFGGGETQYF. The CDR3 nucleotides read TGCGCCAGCAGCTCCGGGGCGTTTGGGGGGGGAGAGACCCAGTACTTC. The variable domain in full, with the rest retrieved from reference TRBV5-1 and TRBJ2-5, is KAGVTQTPRYLIKTRGQQVTLSCSPISGHRSVSWYQQTPGQGLQFLFEYFSETQRNKGNFPGRFSGRQFSNSRSEMNVSTLELGDSALYLCASSSGAFGGGETQYFGPGTRLLVL.

The CDR3 DNA sequence: TGCGCCAGCAGCCAAGCTCAGCGGGGGCCGGGCACCGGGGAGCTGTTTTTT. This codes for CASSQAQRGPGTGELFF. V gene TRBV4-3 combines with J gene TRBJ2-2, with 8 positions matching TRBD2. The germline V gene has CDR1 LGHNA and CDR2 YSLEER. The CDR3 contains 17 residues. Trimming removed 1 base from V and 4 bases from J; junction bases left unmatched: 8.

V gene TRBV3-1 (or the pseudogene TRBV3-2) combines with J gene TRBJ1-5, with D hard to call. The CDR3 is 14 amino acids. Looked up from germline, CDR1 is LGHDT and CDR2 is YNNKEL (reference sequence). V lost 1 base and J lost 5, with 9 bases in between. The CDR3 region is CASSQGAGHQPQHF. CDR3 in DNA: TGTGCCAGCAGCCAAGGAGCAGGCCATCAGCCCCAGCATTTT.

The genes are TRBV3-1 (or the pseudogene TRBV3-2) and TRBJ1-1; D remains unclear. Germline V gene data show CDR1 as LGHDT and CDR2 as YNNKEL (reference sequence). The CDR3 is made up of 14 amino acids. Trimming removed 1 base at V and 5 bases at J, with 11 bases between. CDR3 protein: CASSQVEGRTEAFF. The CDR3 DNA reads TGTGCCAGCAGCCAAGTAGAGGGTCGGACTGAAGCTTTCTTT.

This clone was seen more than once but under ten times. This chain joins TRBV19 and TRBJ1-4; D remains ambiguous. The CDR3 sequence is 16 residues long. Germline values: CDR1 LNHDA, CDR2 SQIVND (reference sequence). V was pared by 6 bases and J by 3 bases, with 17 bases between. CDR3 protein: CASRTSWRRANEKLFF. Written as DNA, the CDR3 is TGTGCCAGTAGGACCTCGTGGCGCCGGGCTAATGAAAAACTGTTTTTT.

The chain links TRBV2 to TRBJ1-1; 7 bases fit TRBD1. The V segment lost 7 bases and the J segment 1 base; nucleotides outside the gene matches: 12. Germline V gene sequence: CDR1 SNHLY, CDR2 FYNNEI. The CDR3 consists of 16 residues. The CDR3 DNA reads as TGTGCCAGCACTGGGGCCCTACGGGACAGGAACACTGAAGCTTTCTTT. Protein product: CASTGALRDRNTEAFF.